A few counts support the clone carrying this TCR beta chain. Its target is unknown. TCRdb itself ran the reads through MiXCR, one entry per CDR3 protein. This table holds 750,000 to 950,000 distinct CDR3 sequences, almost 30% found once. CDR1 is SGHVS and CDR2 is FNYEAQ in the germline V gene. The CDR3 covers 15 residues. Unmatched junction bases numbered 8, after V lost 5 bases and J lost 3 bases. The data derive from a study of T cell repertoires in cytomegalovirus infection. Background on the study: Peptides in the study included HLA-C-restricted and HLA-B-restricted CMV epitopes. A matching HLA type, together with CMV infection, was signaled by public TCR beta signatures. Overall study findings and caveats: Dominant in the ex vivo response were TCR beta clonotypes restricted by HLA-C and specific for CMV.

The sequenced sample was cultured CD8+ T cells from PBMCs, obtained from culture after CMV antigen stimulation. The chain links TRBV7-6 to TRBJ2-7; TRBD1 agrees at 9 bases. The clonotype was recovered from a human donor in good health (CMV status not recorded). Some clones in this sample may be carry-over from other donors' samples. Here the CDR3 DNA reads TGTGCCAGCAGCAGTACCGGGACAGGGAGCTACGAGCAGTACGTC. Translation: CASSSTGTGSYEQYV.